Below are 25 T cell receptor beta chains sequenced from a single sample in a study of vaccination effects on CD4 cells after COVID-19. These receptors are not linked to any known antigen. Assay: immunoSEQ multiplex PCR; the TCRdb copy retains only in-frame clones and omits some. The table lists about 22,000 clones, roughly 80% of them singletons, with approximately 20% in the top ten. Prior to sequencing, the ViraFEST assay stimulated PBMC with viral peptide pools, which expanded the antigen-specific CD4+ T cells. CD4+ T cell isolation took place after less than 13 days of culture. The healthy vaccine recipients, who had no prior SARS-CoV-2 infection, showed negative nucleocapsid antibodies. This specimen was CD4+ T cells from PBMCs cultured with HCoV-NL63 spike peptides, taken before COVID-19 vaccination. These TCRs come from a human donor who received a COVID-19 vaccine.

The V gene is TRBV28, the J gene TRBJ2-7, with TRBD2 matching 14 bases. The V segment lost 6 bases and the J segment 2 bases; nucleotides outside the gene matches: 9. Germline V lookup: CDR1 MDHEN, CDR2 SYDVKM. The CDR3 has 17 amino acids. The CDR3 bases are TGTGCCAGCAGACCGGGACTAGCGGGAGTCTTAACCTACGAGCAGTACTTC. It encodes CASRPGLAGVLTYEQYF.

The chain employs TRBV4-3 and TRBJ2-5, with 7 nucleotides matching TRBD1. Losses at the gene ends were 0 bases for V and 4 bases for J; bases not matched to a gene: 5. The CDR3 is 15 residues long. Germline CDR1 LGHNA, CDR2 YSLEER. CDR3 in DNA: TGCGCCAGCAGCCAAGATTACAGGGGCGGAGAGACCCAGTACTTC. Its translation is CASSQDYRGGETQYF.

The V call is TRBV10-3, the J call TRBJ1-4, with D tentatively TRBD1 (6 bases). V was shortened by 10 bases and J by 6 bases, with 15 bases between the two germline ends. From germline, CDR1 is ENHRY and CDR2 SYGVKD. This CDR3 has 13 amino acids. CDR3 nucleotides: TGTGCCACCTACTCCGGACAGCATGAAAAACTGTTTTTT. It is translated as CATYSGQHEKLFF.

The rearrangement uses TRBV6-5 and TRBJ1-1; D is unresolved. V lost 6 bases, J lost 1 base, and 6 bases lay in between. The CDR3 is 12 amino acids. Germline values: CDR1 MNHEY, CDR2 SVGAGI. This chain's CDR3 is CASRSQNTEAFF. The CDR3 region has the DNA TGTGCCAGCAGAAGTCAGAACACTGAAGCTTTCTTT.

The chain is built from TRBV7-8 and TRBJ2-3; TRBD2 agrees at 8 bases. Looked up from germline, CDR1 is SGHVS and CDR2 is FQNEAQ. The CDR3 has 15 residues. V gave up 2 bases and J gave up 4 bases; unmatched junction bases: 5. CDR3 protein: CASSLQAGAADTQYF. The DNA of the CDR3 is TGTGCCAGCAGCTTACAAGCGGGAGCCGCAGATACGCAGTATTTT.

This clone was seen just once. The CDR3 bases are TGTGCCAGCCATCGGGACAGTGCGAGTACTGAAGCTTTCTTT. Residues: CASHRDSASTEAFF. The rearrangement joins TRBV2 to TRBJ1-1, with 7 nucleotides matching TRBD1. CDR1 is SNHLY, CDR2 FYNNEI, per germline. This CDR3 is built from 14 residues. With V trimmed by 8 bases and J by 5 bases, 11 bases remained unmatched.

The V gene is TRBV19, the J gene TRBJ1-3; no firm D call. Deletions cut 4 bases from V and 0 bases from J, with 13 bases between. This CDR3 contains 16 residues. Germline V gene data show CDR1 as LNHDA and CDR2 as SQIVND (reference sequence). CDR3 DNA sequence: TGTGCCAGTAGTAAAGAAGGACGAAACTCTGGAAACACCATATATTTT. Encoded protein: CASSKEGRNSGNTIYF.

The J gene is TRBJ1-2, the V gene TRBV7-2; D is unclear. Germline V gene data show CDR1 as SGHTA and CDR2 as FQGNSA. The length of the CDR3 is 14 residues. The ends were cut back, 0 bases at V and 8 bases at J, with 13 bases in the middle. The CDR3 region is CASSLAQALLGYTF. CDR3 sequence (DNA): TGTGCCAGCAGCTTAGCCCAGGCCCTCTTGGGCTACACCTTC.

The V and J genes are TRBV5-1 and TRBJ2-7; the D gene is possibly TRBD1 (5 bases). The CDR3 consists of 13 residues. V was shortened by 3 bases and J by 6 bases, with 13 bases between the two germline ends. CDR1 SGHRS and CDR2 YFSETQ come from the germline V gene. CDR3 sequence (DNA): TGCGCCAGCAGCTGGGGCTGGGGTGGCGAGCAGTACTTC. It translates to CASSWGWGGEQYF.

The J gene is TRBJ2-5, the V gene TRBV2; D is undetermined. Germline V gene sequence: CDR1 SNHLY, CDR2 FYNNEI. Trimming removed 6 bases from V and 1 base from J, with 6 bases in between. The CDR3 consists of 12 residues. CDR3: CASSRTQETQYF. The CDR3 region has the DNA TGTGCCAGCAGCAGGACCCAAGAGACCCAGTACTTC.

The V call is TRBV5-4, the J call TRBJ2-5, with TRBD2 as a possible D gene (7 bases). The V end lost 6 bases, the J end lost 4 bases, and 19 bases lay between the germline ends. Germline assignment: CDR1 SGHNT and CDR2 YYREEE (reference sequence). The CDR3 runs to 15 residues. The CDR3, as DNA: TGTGCCAGCATCGGGCGGCGGGGAGGGGGAGAGACCCAGTACTTC. It encodes CASIGRRGGGETQYF.

As DNA, the CDR3 is TGTGCCAGCAGCCTGGGACAAAATCAGCCCCAGCATTTT. It translates to CASSLGQNQPQHF. The chain combines TRBV11-2 with TRBJ1-5; D is perhaps TRBD1 (6 bases). Germline CDR1 SGHAT, CDR2 FQNNGV. CDR3 length: 13 residues. V was clipped by 5 bases and J by 4 bases, with 9 bases between them.

The chain links TRBV7-6 to TRBJ1-1, with D unclear. With 8 bases removed from V and 4 bases from J, the gap between germline ends came to 8 bases. The CDR3 covers 11 residues. The germline V gene encodes CDR1 SGHVS and CDR2 FNYEAQ. The CDR3 coding sequence is TGTGCCAGCCAGCGAGCCACTGAAGCTTTCTTT. Translation: CASQRATEAFF.

V gene TRBV11-2 combines with J gene TRBJ1-4, with D perhaps TRBD1 (5 bases). The CDR3 length is 17 residues. Germline CDR1 is SGHAT and CDR2 is FQNNGV. The germline V and J ends were trimmed by 5 bases and 0 bases, with 16 bases remaining between them. DNA for the CDR3: TGTGCCAGCAGCACAAGTAGACGGACATCAACTAATGAAAAACTGTTTTTT. As protein: CASSTSRRTSTNEKLFF.

The chain combines TRBV20-1 with TRBJ2-3; tentative D call: TRBD2 (7 bases). Germline loops: CDR1 DFQATT, CDR2 SNEGSKA (reference sequence). V lost 3 bases and J 4 bases, leaving 11 bases between the germline ends. The CDR3 contains 13 residues. The CDR3 DNA reads TGCAGTGCTAGTGGGGGGGCCGCAGATACGCAGTATTTT. The encoded protein is CSASGGAADTQYF.

The chain recombines TRBV4-3 with TRBJ2-5; 8 bases align to TRBD2. CDR1 and CDR2 (germline): LGHNA, YSLEER. V lost 4 bases, J lost 4 bases, and 8 bases stayed unmatched. CDR3 size: 15 residues. The DNA for the CDR3 is TGCGCCAGCAGCCGTCAGCGGGGGCCCCCAGAGACCCAGTACTTC. Encoded protein: CASSRQRGPPETQYF.

This clone was counted once. This rearrangement joins TRBV4-1 to TRBJ2-3, with TRBD2 identical over 12 bases. Germline CDR1 and CDR2: MGHRA and YSYEKL. V was clipped by 4 bases and J by 2 bases; unmatched bases: 16. The CDR3 sequence is 20 residues long. DNA of the CDR3: TGCGCCAGCAGCCCAACCGGGGGGGCTAGCGGGGGGGTTAACACAGATACGCAGTATTTT. Protein sequence: CASSPTGGASGGVNTDTQYF.

The rearrangement joins TRBV9 to TRBJ2-3, with no clear D. The germline V and J ends were trimmed by 0 bases and 6 bases, with 11 bases remaining between them. Germline V gene lookup returns CDR1 SGDLS and CDR2 YYNGEE. The CDR3 consists of 14 residues. The DNA for the CDR3 is TGTGCCAGCAGCGTAGTAGCCCTCGGGGATACGCAGTATTTT. Translated: CASSVVALGDTQYF.

V is TRBV4-2 and J is TRBJ1-2; possible D gene TRBD1, 6 bases. V was clipped by 1 base and J by 4 bases, with 10 bases between them. CDR3 size: 14 residues. Germline V lookup: CDR1 LGHNA, CDR2 YNFKEQ. The CDR3 bases are TGTGCCAGCAGCCAAGCTCCGACAGGCTATGGCTACACCTTC. This gives the protein CASSQAPTGYGYTF.

The CDR3 bases are TGTGCCATCAGTGAAGGTGATCACAATTCACCCCTCCACTTT. Translating it yields CAISEGDHNSPLHF. The V call is TRBV10-3, the J call TRBJ1-6, with D unresolved. This CDR3 comprises 14 residues. In germline, CDR1 is ENHRY, CDR2 SYGVKD. Trimming removed 3 bases from V and 7 bases from J, with 10 bases in between.

The chain joins TRBV7-9 to TRBJ2-7, with 9 bases matching TRBD1. Looked up from germline, CDR1 is SEHNR and CDR2 is FQNEAQ (reference sequence). Trimming took 4 bases from V and 5 from J; bases not matched to a gene: 12. The CDR3 has 16 residues. The CDR3 protein is CASSYLGTGSMNEQYF. The CDR3 nucleotides read TGTGCCAGCAGCTACCTGGGGACAGGGAGTATGAACGAGCAGTACTTC.

The V gene is TRBV12-3 or TRBV12-4, the J gene TRBJ1-1; D gene unclear. V was clipped by 3 bases and J by 4 bases, with 6 bases between them. The CDR3 contains 12 residues. The CDR3 region is CASSFWGTEAFF. CDR3 in DNA: TGTGCCAGCAGTTTTTGGGGCACTGAAGCTTTCTTT.

The V call is TRBV10-3, the J call TRBJ2-7; TRBD2 matches 11 bases. The CDR3 has 13 amino acids. V lost 8 bases to trimming and J lost 3 bases; unmatched junction nucleotides: 3. Germline V gives CDR1 ENHRY, CDR2 SYGVKD. The CDR3 loop is CAIGTSGYYEQYF. The DNA of the CDR3 is TGTGCCATCGGGACTAGCGGTTACTACGAGCAGTACTTC.

This clone was seen only once. This chain uses TRBV6-2 or TRBV6-3 with TRBJ1-5, with 7 bases aligning to TRBD1. Trimming took 6 bases from V and 6 from J; bases not matched to a gene: 8. Germline CDR1 and CDR2: MNHEY and SVGEGT. There are 14 residues in the CDR3. This CDR3 is CASSRDRVSQPQHF. In DNA form, the CDR3 reads TGTGCCAGCAGCCGCGACAGGGTCAGTCAGCCCCAGCATTTT.

In DNA form, the CDR3 reads TGTGCCAGCAGCGCCGACGGTACCCTAGCCAAAAACATTCAGTACTTC. The encoded protein is CASSADGTLAKNIQYF. This sequence joins TRBV7-9 and TRBJ2-4; D gene unclear. Germline CDR1 SEHNR, CDR2 FQNEAQ (reference sequence). CDR3 length: 16 residues. Trimming took off 5 bases at V and 0 bases at J, with 14 bases between the two ends.